This TCR beta chain was sequenced in a study of graft-versus-host responses after intestinal transplantation. Study overall: Each of the recipients got a multivisceral, liver-intestinal, or isolated intestinal transplant. Whole-study results and caveats: Clonal ratios of graft-versus-host to host-versus-graft in allografts were high for patients exhibiting graft-donor T cell macrochimerism. Recipient marrow showed GvH clones, some seen first in ileum or blood.

This CDR3 comprises 13 residues. The germline V and J ends were trimmed by 8 bases and 1 base, with 11 bases remaining between them. Looked up from germline, CDR1 is SNHLY and CDR2 is FYNNEI. Here immunoSEQ multiplex PCR was the method, and the copy in TCRdb shows in-frame clones only, minus some. This table holds tens of thousands of clones, less than 95% found once. As concerns this clone: Antigen specificity is unknown.

This chain links TRBV2 with TRBJ2-5; TRBD1 might be the D (6 bases). The receptor's source is a human donor who received an intestinal transplant. The sequenced sample was unstimulated CD8+ T cells sorted from spleen or lymph node cells, obtained before intestinal transplant. The CDR3 loop is CASGTGSQETQYF. The CDR3 DNA follows: TGTGCCAGCGGAACAGGGAGCCAAGAGACCCAGTACTTC.